These T cell receptor beta chains were read from a single sample in a study of monozygotic twins with inflammatory bowel disease. TCRdb reprocessed the 5' RACE reads, with one entry per CDR3 protein and no DNA. This repertoire includes over 150,000 distinct CDR3 sequences. Sequences were obtained from blood. The receptors shown here come from a human donor with ulcerative colitis or Crohn's disease, or a healthy co-twin of an affected twin (not recorded which). CDR3s include the opening cysteine and the closing phenylalanine or tryptophan.

TRBJ2-1 | TRBV7-6 | 13 | CASSTRTSREQFF
TRBJ2-5 | TRBV6-2/TRBV6-3 | 16 | CASSYLGEAYQETQYF
TRBJ2-1 | TRBV4-2 | 18 | CASSQEASGGPSYNEQFF
TRBJ2-5 | TRBV20-1 | 12 | CSARGGPETQYF
TRBJ2-1 | TRBV5-1 | 14 | CASSLGGHNNEQFF
TRBJ1-1 | TRBV4-3 | 16 | CASSQEFEAGHTEAFF
TRBJ2-1 | TRBV3-1 | 17 | CASSPGLAGSTYNEQFF
TRBJ2-1 | TRBV19 | 17 | CASSKGPLANSYNEQFF
TRBJ2-1 | TRBV10-3 | 14 | CAISGWGRQDEQFF
TRBJ1-2 | TRBV11-2 | 13 | CASAKRGDYGYTF
TRBJ1-4 | TRBV29-1 | 13 | CSVIGGAGEKLFF
TRBJ1-1 | TRBV7-2 | 15 | CASSSLGTGYTEAFF
TRBJ1-2 | TRBV18 | 15 | CASSPPSGNHPGYTF
TRBJ1-2 | TRBV7-2 | 15 | CASSAHLPRGYGYTF
TRBJ2-7 | TRBV18 | 14 | CASSLSDTAYEQYF
TRBJ1-6 | TRBV5-1 | 14 | CASRTGTGSSPLHF
TRBJ2-2 | TRBV27 | 19 | CASSSPGLAGAENTGELFF
TRBJ2-7 | TRBV18 | 14 | CASSPRGVGYEQYF